The 22 T cell receptor beta chains in this list originate from one sample, sequenced in a study of liver allograft versus peripheral blood T cells. Study-wide background: Hepatic allograft T cell receptor repertoires were evaluated relative to those present in recipients' peripheral blood.

TCRdb reprocessed the reads with MiXCR, giving one entry per CDR3 protein. This sample has a few thousand distinct CDR3 sequences, with around 17% found just once. The receptors shown here come from a human patient who had a liver transplant. The T cells may partly be graft donor cells.

Relative to its sample, this clonotype is medium-sized (0.01 to 0.1%). The CDR3 DNA follows: TGTGCCAGCTCCGACAGGGACCTTAATCAGCCCCAGCATTTT. It encodes CASSDRDLNQPQHF. V and J are TRBV27 and TRBJ1-5, with 7 bases matching TRBD1. The CDR3 covers 14 residues. V was pared by 8 bases and J by 4 bases, with 8 bases of the junction left unmatched. CDR1 is MNHEY, CDR2 SMNVEV, per germline (reference sequence).

By share, this clonotype ranks as medium-sized (0.01 to 0.1%). This sequence joins TRBV5-4 and TRBJ1-1; weak D call: TRBD1 (5 bases). The CDR3 is made up of 16 amino acids. Trimming pared 0 bases from V and 4 bases from J, leaving 16 bases between. Germline V gene lookup returns CDR1 SGHNT and CDR2 YYREEE (reference sequence). The CDR3 here is CASSLGGEGAATEAFF. The CDR3, as DNA: TGTGCCAGCAGCTTGGGGGGGGAGGGAGCGGCCACTGAAGCTTTCTTT.

The chain uses TRBV6-5 and TRBJ1-1, with TRBD1 matching over 10 bases. The CDR3 runs to 17 residues. J gave up 1 base and V 2 bases, and 7 bases lay outside the gene matches. Germline CDR1 is MNHEY and CDR2 is SVGAGI. In nucleotides, the CDR3 is TGTGCCAGCAGTTACGAAAGACAGGGGGCAGGGAACACTGAAGCTTTCTTT. Protein sequence: CASSYERQGAGNTEAFF.

This clonotype was found many times. CDR3 residues: CASRKGVWTDTQYF. The DNA for the CDR3 is TGTGCCAGCAGAAAGGGGGTTTGGACAGATACGCAGTATTTT. This chain joins TRBV6-2 or TRBV6-3 and TRBJ2-3; a weak D match, TRBD1 (6 bases). Trimming left V 6 bases short and J 3 bases short, with 13 bases between. The CDR3 has 14 amino acids. Germline-derived CDR1 and CDR2 are MNHEY and SVGEGT.

This clonotype was recorded many times. The chain combines TRBV27 with TRBJ2-7; TRBD2 matches 9 bases. The CDR3 is made up of 15 amino acids. V lost 5 bases to trimming and J lost 3 bases; unmatched junction nucleotides: 8. Germline CDR1 and CDR2: MNHEY and SMNVEV (reference sequence). The CDR3 region has the DNA TGTGCCAGCAGTGCCATTAGCGGGGGCTACTACGAGCAGTACTTC. Residues: CASSAISGGYYEQYF.

This clonotype was found many times. The genes are TRBV7-9 and TRBJ2-3; a weak D match, TRBD2 (6 bases). CDR3 length equals 18 residues. Per the germline V gene, CDR1 is SEHNR and CDR2 is FQNEAQ (reference sequence). The germline V and J ends were trimmed by 5 bases and 2 bases, with 23 bases remaining between them. Here the CDR3 DNA reads TGTGCCAGCAGCCCGACCCCGGGACTTCCAGTGTCCACAGATACGCAGTATTTT. Translated: CASSPTPGLPVSTDTQYF.

This clonotype has at least ten counts. The chain recombines TRBV19 with TRBJ1-1; TRBD1 matches 7 bases. From germline, CDR1 is LNHDA and CDR2 SQIVND (reference sequence). Trimming removed 5 bases from V and 6 bases from J; junction bases left unmatched: 9. CDR3 length: 14 amino acids. The CDR3 region is CASSSTGLRPEAFF. Written as DNA, the CDR3 is TGTGCCAGTAGTTCGACAGGGTTAAGGCCTGAAGCTTTCTTT.

The chain has TRBV27 and TRBJ2-5; 8 nucleotides agree with TRBD2. Germline CDR1 reads MNHEY; CDR2 reads SMNVEV (reference sequence). V shed 4 bases and J 0 bases; nucleotides not matched to a gene: 4. The CDR3 has 15 residues. For the CDR3, the DNA is TGTGCCAGCAGTTCAACTAGCGGTAACCAAGAGACCCAGTACTTC. Encoded protein: CASSSTSGNQETQYF.

The V call is TRBV11-2, the J call TRBJ2-5, with 13 nucleotides matching TRBD2. The trim removed 5 bases at V and 4 bases at J, leaving 7 bases unmatched. Germline CDR1 reads SGHAT; CDR2 reads FQNNGV. The CDR3 has 16 amino acids. In DNA, the CDR3 is TGTGCCAGCAGCCCCACTAGCGGGAGGGCCCTAGAGACCCAGTACTTC. Protein: CASSPTSGRALETQYF.

This sequence joins TRBV27 and TRBJ1-5; D is unclear. In germline, CDR1 is MNHEY, CDR2 SMNVEV (reference sequence). This CDR3 comprises 14 residues. Trimming removed 2 bases at V and 4 bases at J, with 9 bases between. CDR3 sequence reads: CASSLVGGNQPQHF. The CDR3 bases are TGTGCCAGCAGTTTAGTAGGCGGAAATCAGCCCCAGCATTTT.

The V gene is TRBV11-2, the J gene TRBJ2-2; TRBD1 matches 8 bases. The ends lost 3 bases at V and 1 base at J; junction bases unmatched: 1. The CDR3 extends over 15 amino acids. CDR1 is SGHAT, CDR2 FQNNGV, per germline. The CDR3 DNA sequence: TGTGCCAGCAGCTTGGGGACAGGGAACACCGGGGAGCTGTTTTTT. Translated: CASSLGTGNTGELFF.

The V gene is TRBV20-1, the J gene TRBJ1-1; the D is unclear. Trimming took 3 bases from V and 3 from J, leaving 14 bases between them. This CDR3 region has 14 residues. Germline V gives CDR1 DFQATT, CDR2 SNEGSKA (reference sequence). The CDR3 region is CSARVPDTDTEAFF. The CDR3 nucleotides read TGCAGTGCTAGGGTGCCCGACACCGACACTGAAGCTTTCTTT.

The rearrangement links TRBV24-1 to TRBJ2-1; D is ambiguous. The germline V and J ends were trimmed by 8 bases and 0 bases, with 4 bases remaining between them. The CDR3 is 12 amino acids. The germline CDR1 and CDR2 sequences are KGHDR and SFDVKD. CDR3 sequence (DNA): TGTGCCACCAAAAACTCCTACAATGAGCAGTTCTTC. As protein: CATKNSYNEQFF.

The V and J genes are TRBV7-9 and TRBJ2-5, with D hard to call. The ends were cut back, 1 base at V and 5 bases at J, with 8 bases in the middle. This CDR3 region has 13 residues. Germline CDR1 is SEHNR and CDR2 is FQNEAQ (reference sequence). The CDR3 protein is CASSLGSLETQYF. The CDR3 nucleotides are TGTGCCAGCAGCTTAGGTTCCCTGGAGACCCAGTACTTC. Drawing the rest from reference TRBV7-9 and TRBJ2-5, the complete variable domain is DTGVSQNPRHKITKRGQNVTFRCDPISEHNRLYWYRQTLGQGPEFLTYFQNEAQLEKSRLLSDRFSAERPKGSFSTLEIQRTEQGDSAMYLCASSLGSLETQYFGPGTRLLVL.

V gene TRBV7-9 combines with J gene TRBJ2-7; D is possibly TRBD2 (6 bases). The germline V gene has CDR1 SEHNR and CDR2 FQNEAQ (reference sequence). Between the trimmed V and J ends, which lost 10 bases and 7 bases, there was a span of 14 bases. This CDR3 contains 11 residues. Written as DNA, the CDR3 is TGTGCCACCGGGGGAGGTTGGGAGCAGTACTTC. Its translation: CATGGGWEQYF.

This clonotype was detected ten times or more. The genes are TRBV19 and TRBJ1-2; D remains ambiguous. CDR3 length equals 13 residues. Trimming cost V 0 bases and J 8 bases, with 10 bases left between them. The germline CDR1 and CDR2 sequences are LNHDA and SQIVND (reference sequence). CDR3 DNA sequence: TGTGCCAGTAGTATAGAGAATTATCAAGGCTACACCTTC. It is translated as CASSIENYQGYTF.

In this sample, this clonotype is medium-sized. This chain connects TRBV24-1 to TRBJ2-3; D might be TRBD1 or TRBD2, each matching 5 bases. Deletions cut 4 bases from V and 2 bases from J, with 18 bases between. In germline, CDR1 is KGHDR, CDR2 SFDVKD. CDR3 length equals 17 residues. CDR3 protein: CATSDTGRGLLTDTQYF. For the CDR3, the DNA is TGTGCCACCAGTGACACGGGACGAGGGTTACTCACAGATACGCAGTATTTT.

Only a few counts were recorded for this clonotype. The rearrangement links TRBV20-1 to TRBJ2-7; D unresolved. The germline gives CDR1 DFQATT, CDR2 SNEGSKA (reference sequence). V dropped 0 bases and J dropped 3 bases, with 12 bases sitting between them. The CDR3 extends over 14 amino acids. CDR3 nucleotide sequence: TGCAGTGCTAGAGATATGTTACTCGACTACGAGCAGTACTTC. This translates into CSARDMLLDYEQYF.

This clonotype was counted only a few times. This chain uses TRBV12-3 or TRBV12-4 with TRBJ2-1; weak D call: TRBD2 (5 bases). V lost 3 bases and J 2 bases, leaving 14 bases between the germline ends. This CDR3 is 16 amino acids long. The CDR3, as DNA: TGTGCCAGCAGTTTGTTAGCGAATAAGCCCTACAATGAGCAGTTCTTC. It encodes CASSLLANKPYNEQFF.

In its sample, this clonotype was seen many times. J is TRBJ2-7 and V is TRBV7-9, with 7 nucleotides matching TRBD1. The CDR3 contains 13 residues. CDR1 is SEHNR, CDR2 FQNEAQ, per germline (reference sequence). V lost 5 bases, J lost 3 bases, and 4 bases stayed unmatched. The CDR3: CASSRDSYYEQYF. CDR3 coding DNA: TGTGCCAGCAGCAGGGACAGTTACTACGAGCAGTACTTC.

In this sample, this clonotype is medium-sized. V gene TRBV13 combines with J gene TRBJ1-3, with D unclear. Trimming took 2 bases from V and 6 from J, leaving 14 bases between them. This CDR3 has 15 amino acids. The germline V gene encodes CDR1 PRHDT and CDR2 FYEKMQ (reference sequence). CDR3 sequence: CASSLITGRENTIYF. CDR3 bases: TGTGCCAGCAGCTTAATCACCGGAAGGGAAAACACCATATATTTT.

This clonotype is labeled medium-sized (0.01 to 0.1%). J is TRBJ2-4 and V is TRBV6-2 or TRBV6-3; 11 bases match TRBD2. CDR1 MNHEY and CDR2 SVGEGT come from the germline V gene. Unmatched junction bases numbered 17, after V lost 6 bases and J lost 4 bases. CDR3 length: 19 residues. The CDR3 sequence is CASSPLLAGDPNRKNIQYF. The CDR3 region has the DNA TGTGCCAGCAGCCCCTTACTAGCGGGAGACCCGAACCGAAAAAACATTCAGTACTTC.